These 28 T cell receptor beta chains originate from one sample sequenced in a study of cytomegalovirus exposure and HLA in healthy donors (dated by TCRdb to the late 2010s). Receptor amplification or capture employed the immunoSEQ multiplex PCR assay. For the multiplex PCR, a mixture combining 60 forward primers for TCR Vbeta segments and 13 reverse primers for TCR Jbeta segments was used. In its TCRdb copy, this immuneACCESS table keeps in-frame sequences only and misses some clones. Where compared with another copy, unresolved V genes explain less than half of these, and the others have no known cause. In all, the sample holds approximately 190,000 clones, and about 81% of those were seen once. Approximately 0.8% of the sample is held by the ten biggest clonotypes. The specimen was PBMCs. These receptors came from a woman aged 18-29 years in good health and CMV-seronegative.

There are a few counts of this clone. The gene calls are TRBV7-8 and TRBJ2-3; D may be TRBD2 (6 bases). V was pared by 0 bases and J by 3 bases, with 7 bases between. Looked up from germline, CDR1 is SGHVS and CDR2 is FQNEAQ. This CDR3 has 14 residues. CDR3 sequence (DNA): TGTGCCAGCAGCTTAGCTAGCGGAACAGATACGCAGTATTTT. It yields the protein CASSLASGTDTQYF.

The chain recombines TRBV7-9 with TRBJ1-4; D remains unclear. The CDR3 length is 13 residues. Germline-derived CDR1 and CDR2 are SEHNR and FQNEAQ (reference sequence). The V and J ends lost 0 bases and 8 bases respectively, with 7 bases between them. The CDR3: CASSLAPQEKLFF. The CDR3 DNA follows: TGTGCCAGCAGCTTAGCGCCACAGGAAAAACTGTTTTTT.

This chain connects TRBV27 to TRBJ2-3, with a weak D call TRBD2 (6 bases). The CDR3 sequence is 18 residues long. V lost 1 base and J 0 bases, leaving 17 bases between the germline ends. Looked up from germline, CDR1 is MNHEY and CDR2 is SMNVEV (reference sequence). CDR3 residues: CASSLYGSGATSTDTQYF. The CDR3 DNA sequence: TGTGCCAGCAGTTTATATGGTAGCGGAGCCACTAGCACAGATACGCAGTATTTT.

J is TRBJ1-5 and V is TRBV5-1; D unclear. This CDR3 region has 15 residues. Trimming cost V 0 bases and J 0 bases, with 7 bases left between them. Germline V gene sequence: CDR1 SGHRS, CDR2 YFSETQ. The CDR3 sequence: CASSLAGNSNQPQHF. The CDR3 DNA reads TGCGCCAGCAGCTTGGCCGGGAATAGCAATCAGCCCCAGCATTTT.

The chain carries TRBV30 and TRBJ1-6; 7 positions agree with TRBD1. V was clipped by 6 bases and J by 1 base; unmatched bases: 6. The CDR3 loop spans 15 amino acids. Germline CDR1 is GTSNPN and CDR2 is SVGIG (reference sequence). The DNA of the CDR3 is TGTGCCTGTCTGACAGGGACATCCTATAATTCACCCCTCCACTTT. Translated, it gives CACLTGTSYNSPLHF.

The chain couples TRBV7-8 to TRBJ1-5, with D unclear. Trimming removed 2 bases at V and 0 bases at J, with 11 bases between. This CDR3 contains 16 residues. Per germline, CDR1 SGHVS and CDR2 FQNEAQ. CDR3 in amino acids: CASSLYSPYSNQPQHF. In DNA form, the CDR3 reads TGTGCCAGCAGCTTATACAGCCCCTATAGCAATCAGCCCCAGCATTTT.

The genes are TRBV27 and TRBJ2-7, with 7 bases fitting TRBD1. Germline V gives CDR1 MNHEY, CDR2 SMNVEV (reference sequence). With 2 bases clipped from V and 3 bases from J, the junction kept 4 bases outside the gene matches. The CDR3 runs 14 residues. The CDR3 reads CASSLSRDSYEQYF. CDR3 sequence (DNA): TGTGCCAGCAGTTTAAGCCGGGACAGCTACGAGCAGTACTTC.

The rearrangement links TRBV29-1 to TRBJ1-2, with D possibly being TRBD1 (5 bases). Germline assignment: CDR1 SQVTM and CDR2 ANQGSEA. CDR3 size: 13 residues. V lost 4 bases to trimming and J lost 7 bases, with 16 bases between them. The CDR3 DNA reads TGCAGCGTTGCGGAGGGGCGAAGAAGTGGCTACACCTTC. It codes for CSVAEGRRSGYTF.

V gene TRBV2 combines with J gene TRBJ2-5; 9 positions agree with TRBD2. CDR3 size: 16 residues. Germline CDR1 is SNHLY and CDR2 is FYNNEI. The V segment lost 2 bases and the J segment 5 bases; nucleotides outside the gene matches: 9. DNA of the CDR3: TGTGCCAGCAGTGAACAAGGTAGCGGGAGCTTGGAGACCCAGTACTTC. This codes for CASSEQGSGSLETQYF.

This clone has a handful of counts. The gene calls are TRBV6-1 and TRBJ2-7; 7 bases agree with TRBD1. CDR1 is MNHNS and CDR2 is SASEGT in the germline V gene. V was pared by 3 bases and J by 0 bases, with 11 bases of the junction left unmatched. The CDR3 length is 17 residues. CDR3 nucleotides: TGTGCCAGCAGTGAGGGACAGTCATTCGATGGCTCCTACGAGCAGTACTTC. Protein: CASSEGQSFDGSYEQYF.

V gene TRBV19 combines with J gene TRBJ2-5, with D uncertain. Deletions cut 1 base from V and 5 bases from J, with 17 bases between. Germline values: CDR1 LNHDA, CDR2 SQIVND (reference sequence). The CDR3 runs 16 residues. The DNA of the CDR3 is TGTGCCAGTAGTATAGCAAGACCGCGGTTTGGGGAGACCCAGTACTTC. It specifies CASSIARPRFGETQYF. Complete variable domain (other parts from reference TRBV19 and TRBJ2-5): DGGITQSPKYLFRKEGQNVTLSCEQNLNHDAMYWYRQDPGQGLRLIYYSQIVNDFQKGDIAEGYSVSREKKESFPLTVTSAQKNPTAFYLCASSIARPRFGETQYFGPGTRLLVL.

This chain uses TRBV27 with TRBJ2-5, with D perhaps matching TRBD1 (5 bases). The CDR3 spans 15 residues. From germline, CDR1 is MNHEY and CDR2 SMNVEV (reference sequence). V dropped 2 bases and J dropped 0 bases, with 10 bases sitting between them. CDR3 in DNA: TGTGCCAGCAGTTTAAGGGGTGAATACCAAGAGACCCAGTACTTC. Residues: CASSLRGEYQETQYF.

This chain links TRBV20-1 with TRBJ2-2, with D perhaps TRBD1 (5 bases). From germline, CDR1 is DFQATT and CDR2 SNEGSKA (reference sequence). V lost 6 bases and J 6 bases, leaving 8 bases between the germline ends. The CDR3 runs 11 residues. The CDR3 region is CSARAAGELFF. DNA of the CDR3: TGCAGTGCCAGGGCAGCCGGGGAGCTGTTTTTT.

The V call is TRBV7-7, the J call TRBJ2-1; TRBD2 matches at 8 bases. The germline gives CDR1 SSHAT, CDR2 FNYEAQ (reference sequence). V lost 0 bases, J lost 4 bases, and 5 bases stayed unmatched. The CDR3 spans 16 residues. In DNA form, the CDR3 reads TGTGCCAGCAGCTTAGCACCCCTAGCGGGTTACAATGAGCAGTTCTTC. It specifies CASSLAPLAGYNEQFF.

In its sample, this clone was seen once. The chain uses TRBV25-1 and TRBJ2-1; TRBD1 is a possible D gene (5 bases). This CDR3 has 14 amino acids. The V gene's germline CDR1 is MGHDK and CDR2 SYGVNS. Trimming shortened V by 3 bases and J by 7 bases, and 13 bases separated the two germline ends. CDR3 sequence: CASSDESRGNEQFF. In nucleotides, the CDR3 is TGTGCCAGCAGTGACGAGTCAAGGGGAAATGAGCAGTTCTTC.

This rearrangement joins TRBV7-3 to TRBJ2-1; 12 positions match TRBD2. CDR3 size: 17 residues. The ends lost 3 bases at V and 5 bases at J; junction bases unmatched: 8. Germline V gene data show CDR1 as SGHTA and CDR2 as FQGTGA. The DNA of the CDR3 is TGTGCCAGCAGCTTGACCCGGACTAGCGGGGTTAACAATGAGCAGTTCTTC. Translating gives CASSLTRTSGVNNEQFF.

The chain employs TRBV4-1 and TRBJ2-2; D is possibly TRBD2 (5 bases). V dropped 4 bases and J dropped 4 bases, with 13 bases sitting between them. The CDR3 extends over 15 amino acids. The germline gives CDR1 MGHRA, CDR2 YSYEKL. This CDR3 is CASSPSDEGTGELFF. CDR3 DNA: TGCGCCAGCAGCCCATCAGACGAGGGCACCGGGGAGCTGTTTTTT.

The count of this clone is one. This chain connects TRBV10-2 to TRBJ2-2, with 11 bases that match TRBD1. J was trimmed by 4 bases and V by 7 bases; bases with no gene match: 2. Germline-derived CDR1 and CDR2 are WSHSY and SAAADI. This CDR3 comprises 14 residues. The CDR3 coding sequence is TGCGCCAGCAAAGGGACAGGGGGCACCGGGGAGCTGTTTTTT. Its protein product is CASKGTGGTGELFF.

This chain connects TRBV6-1 to TRBJ2-2; D is perhaps TRBD2 (6 bases). The germline CDR1 and CDR2 sequences are MNHNS and SASEGT. The CDR3 spans 14 residues. Trimming took 6 bases from V and 9 from J, leaving 17 bases between them. CDR3 loop: CASRGRPRTRELFF. DNA of the CDR3: TGTGCCAGCAGAGGGAGGCCCCGAACCAGGGAGCTGTTTTTT.

In this sample, this clone turned up once. The chain uses TRBV28 and TRBJ1-1; D gene unclear. The V end was cut by 2 bases, the J end by 5 bases, with 6 bases between. The CDR3 consists of 12 residues. The germline V gene has CDR1 MDHEN and CDR2 SYDVKM. CDR3 sequence: CASSLIRTEAFF. The CDR3 DNA follows: TGTGCCAGCAGTTTAATTCGGACTGAAGCTTTCTTT.

Concerning this clone itself: The germline gene is not matched at one end of the junction; a read error may be the cause. The chain couples TRBV2 to TRBJ2-7, with TRBD1 matching over 9 bases. Germline loops: CDR1 SNHLY, CDR2 FYNNEI. There are 16 residues in the CDR3. CDR3 residues: CASSVLGDRVSHEQYF. In DNA, the CDR3 is TGTGCCAGCAGTGTACTGGGGGACAGGGTCTCCCACGAGCAGTACTTC.

This clone was counted only a few times. The J gene is TRBJ2-7, the V gene TRBV5-1; 8 nucleotides agree with TRBD1. The CDR3 spans 16 residues. The V segment lost 4 bases and the J segment 3 bases; nucleotides outside the gene matches: 12. Germline values: CDR1 SGHRS, CDR2 YFSETQ. Written as DNA, the CDR3 is TGCGCCAGCAGCCCCCACCCGGACAGGGAGTTCTACGAGCAGTACTTC. Amino acids: CASSPHPDREFYEQYF.

In this sample, this clone turned up a few times. V and J are TRBV14 and TRBJ2-1, with TRBD2 identical over 10 bases. The CDR3 loop spans 15 amino acids. Germline assignment: CDR1 SGHDN and CDR2 FVKESK. Trimming cost V 4 bases and J 7 bases; bases outside gene matches: 7. CDR3 sequence: CASSRRGLALNEQFF. CDR3 sequence (DNA): TGTGCCAGCAGCCGGCGGGGACTAGCGCTGAATGAGCAGTTCTTC.

This clone appeared once. V usage is TRBV6-5 and J usage is TRBJ2-2; 10 bases match TRBD1. CDR1 is MNHEY and CDR2 is SVGAGI in the germline V gene. V lost 5 bases, J lost 5 bases, and 5 bases stayed unmatched. This CDR3 is built from 15 residues. The CDR3 nucleotides are TGTGCCAGCAGTCGAAGGGGACAGGGGACCGGGGAGCTGTTTTTT. This gives the protein CASSRRGQGTGELFF.

V and J are TRBV6-1 and TRBJ1-5; 8 bases are shared with TRBD1. Germline V gene data show CDR1 as MNHNS and CDR2 as SASEGT. V lost 8 bases to trimming and J lost 5 bases; unmatched junction nucleotides: 11. CDR3 size: 15 residues. CDR3 sequence: CASDRGGLMDQPQHF. CDR3 DNA sequence: TGTGCCAGCGACAGGGGCGGCCTCATGGATCAGCCCCAGCATTTT.

Concerning this clone: The same CDR3 can be traced to other DNA sequences in this sample. The V and J genes are TRBV2 and TRBJ1-6; TRBD1 might be the D (5 bases). Between the trimmed V and J ends, which lost 8 bases and 6 bases, there was a span of 14 bases. The germline V gene encodes CDR1 SNHLY and CDR2 FYNNEI. The CDR3 has 14 amino acids. CDR3 nucleotides: TGTGCCAGCCGTCCTGGGGGGGGTAATTCACCCCTCCACTTT. Its translation is CASRPGGGNSPLHF.

CDR3 nucleotide sequence: TGTGCCAGCAGCGCGGGACCCAATTTCTCTGGGGCCAACGTCCTGACTTTC. Encoded protein: CASSAGPNFSGANVLTF. J is TRBJ2-6 and V is TRBV11-2; a weak D match, TRBD2 (6 bases). Trimming stripped 5 bases from V and 0 bases from J, with 14 bases between. The CDR3 extends over 17 amino acids. Germline CDR1 SGHAT, CDR2 FQNNGV.

The rearrangement uses TRBV7-2 and TRBJ2-7; D remains ambiguous. The V gene lost 1 base and the J gene lost 0 bases, with 10 bases spanning the gap. Germline loops: CDR1 SGHTA, CDR2 FQGNSA. The CDR3 length is 15 residues. CDR3 amino acids: CASSLGPVGSYEQYF. In DNA form, the CDR3 reads TGTGCCAGCAGCTTAGGTCCGGTTGGCTCCTACGAGCAGTACTTC.